The 32 T cell receptor beta chains below all came from one sample that was sequenced in a study of blood T cells in healthy people across ages. Sample-barcoded 5' priming and a J-beta primer mix drove a second PCR of roughly 6 to 12 cycles. TCRdb reprocessed the 5' RACE reads via MiXCR and lists one record per CDR3 protein. This sample has roughly 700,000 distinct CDR3 sequences; about 34% occur once, and the top ten carry over 15%. Sequenced sample: blood. The receptors come from a woman older than 75 in good health.

This rearrangement joins TRBV24-1 to TRBJ1-1; weak D call: TRBD1 (5 bases). CDR3 length: 15 residues. Germline loops: CDR1 KGHDR, CDR2 SFDVKD. Trimming removed 1 base at V and 4 bases at J, with 12 bases between. The CDR3 DNA reads as TGTGCCACCAGTGATTTTGACAGAAAGGTCACTGAAGCTTTCTTT. Translating gives CATSDFDRKVTEAFF.

This clonotype was detected ten times or more. The V and J genes are TRBV4-3 and TRBJ2-5; TRBD2 agrees at 15 bases. Germline V lookup: CDR1 LGHNA, CDR2 YSLEER. The CDR3 totals 17 residues. The junction had 6 bases not matched to a gene; V was cut back by 2 bases and J by 5 bases. CDR3 sequence: CASSQTRTSGGAETQYF. DNA of the CDR3: TGCGCCAGCAGCCAAACTAGGACTAGCGGGGGGGCGGAGACCCAGTACTTC.

This clonotype was counted at least ten times. The gene calls are TRBV20-1 and TRBJ2-3; D remains ambiguous. V lost 3 bases, J lost 4 bases, and 5 bases lay in between. The germline V gene has CDR1 DFQATT and CDR2 SNEGSKA (reference sequence). This CDR3 has 11 residues. CDR3 in amino acids: CSASVADTQYF. The CDR3 nucleotides are TGCAGTGCTAGTGTGGCAGATACGCAGTATTTT.

This clonotype occurred a few times. V usage is TRBV20-1 and J usage is TRBJ2-3; 13 nucleotides align to TRBD2. Germline CDR1 DFQATT, CDR2 SNEGSKA (reference sequence). Germline trimming cut 0 bases from V and 8 bases from J; bases unmatched to any gene: 8. This CDR3 comprises 16 residues. The CDR3 sequence is CSARDRAGTSGATQYF. The CDR3 DNA reads as TGCAGTGCTAGAGATCGGGCCGGGACTAGCGGGGCTACGCAGTATTTT.

This clonotype turned up a few times. The chain links TRBV5-4 to TRBJ1-1; perhaps TRBD1 as D (5 bases). This CDR3 is 18 amino acids long. Trimming removed 4 bases from V and 1 base from J, with 23 bases in between. CDR1 SGHNT and CDR2 YYREEE come from the germline V gene (reference sequence). As DNA, the CDR3 is TGTGCCAGCAGCCCCCAGGGCTCTCCGCCACACAGGAACACTGAAGCTTTCTTT. Translating gives CASSPQGSPPHRNTEAFF.

This clonotype was found many times. The chain has TRBV7-2 and TRBJ2-4; the match to TRBD2 covers 9 bases. Germline loops: CDR1 SGHTA, CDR2 FQGNSA. CDR3 length: 15 residues. V lost 5 bases and J lost 7; bases outside the gene matches: 9. CDR3 region: CASSPGGGARNIQYF. In DNA form, the CDR3 reads TGTGCCAGCAGCCCTGGCGGGGGGGCCCGGAACATTCAGTACTTC.

Remarks on this clonotype: A much larger clone is a single base away; this may be a read error. V and J are TRBV6-2 or TRBV6-3 and TRBJ1-1; D gene uncertain. Germline V CDR1 and CDR2: MNHEY, SVGEGT. This CDR3 has 14 amino acids. V lost 4 bases, J lost 2 bases, and 11 bases lay in between. CDR3 amino acids: CASSCQWGNTEAFF. The CDR3 nucleotides read TGTGCCAGCAGTTGCCAATGGGGAAACACTGAAGCTTTCTTT.

In its sample, this clonotype was seen many times. The J gene is TRBJ1-2, the V gene TRBV20-1, with no clear D. The CDR3 covers 13 residues. Germline lookup yields CDR1 DFQATT and CDR2 SNEGSKA (reference sequence). The ends were cut back, 6 bases at V and 3 bases at J, with 14 bases in the middle. CDR3 residues: CSAPPYQDYGYTF. CDR3 sequence (DNA): TGCAGTGCGCCCCCCTACCAGGACTATGGCTACACCTTC.

The sample holds a few counts of this clonotype. The rearrangement uses TRBV27 and TRBJ1-1; TRBD1 matches 9 bases. Per germline, CDR1 MNHEY and CDR2 SMNVEV (reference sequence). The CDR3 sequence is 14 residues long. V trimming: 4 bases; J trimming: 8 bases; junction bases outside the gene matches: 8. The CDR3 DNA follows: TGTGCCAGCAGTTCCGGGACAGGGCCCTCCGAAGCTTTCTTT. Translated: CASSSGTGPSEAFF.

The chain has TRBV20-1 and TRBJ2-3; 9 bases are shared with TRBD2. CDR1 is DFQATT and CDR2 is SNEGSKA in the germline V gene (reference sequence). The CDR3 length is 16 residues. V lost 5 bases, J lost 0 bases, and 9 bases stayed unmatched. The CDR3 DNA reads TGCAGTGCTCCATCCCGGAGCGGGGGGAGCACAGATACGCAGTATTTT. It yields the protein CSAPSRSGGSTDTQYF.

This clonotype was recorded only once. The chain links TRBV28 to TRBJ1-2; D is uncertain. CDR1 is MDHEN, CDR2 SYDVKM, per germline. The ends were cut back, 3 bases at V and 4 bases at J, with 12 bases in the middle. This CDR3 is 14 amino acids long. The CDR3 region has the DNA TGTGCCAGCAGTTTCGAGGTACGGACCTATGGCTACACCTTC. Amino acids: CASSFEVRTYGYTF.

The chain employs TRBV20-1 and TRBJ1-6, with a possible D match to TRBD1 (6 bases). V was cut by 5 bases and J by 7 bases, with 18 bases left in between. Germline CDR1 DFQATT, CDR2 SNEGSKA (reference sequence). This CDR3 has 15 amino acids. The CDR3 bases are TGCAGTGCTTCCCCTTCCGGGACACTCAATTCACCCCTCCACTTT. The encoded protein is CSASPSGTLNSPLHF.

In regard to this clonotype: A much larger clone differs from this one at a single base, so this may be a read error. This chain uses TRBV5-1 with TRBJ1-6; 7 bases are shared with TRBD1. J gave up 5 bases and V 7 bases, and 12 bases lay outside the gene matches. CDR1 and CDR2 from the germline V gene are SGHRS and YFSETQ. This CDR3 contains 16 residues. CDR3 coding DNA: TGCGCCAGCGGCCAAACTGGACAGGCCAATAATTCACCCCTCCACTTT. Translation: CASGQTGQANNSPLHF.

At least ten counts were recorded for this clonotype. V is TRBV6-2 or TRBV6-3 and J is TRBJ2-7, with D maybe TRBD1 (5 bases). Germline V CDR1 and CDR2: MNHEY, SVGEGT. The CDR3 is made up of 12 amino acids. Trimming took off 2 bases at V and 6 bases at J, with 8 bases between the two ends. The CDR3 reads CASSYRGSEQYF. For the CDR3, the DNA is TGTGCCAGCAGTTACAGGGGTTCCGAGCAGTACTTC.

The rearrangement links TRBV18 to TRBJ2-3; D may be TRBD2 (5 bases). Germline lookup yields CDR1 KGHSH and CDR2 LQKENI. The CDR3 consists of 15 residues. The V gene lost 6 bases and the J gene lost 0 bases, with 13 bases spanning the gap. The CDR3 region is CASSPRPGSTDTQYF. In DNA, the CDR3 is TGTGCCAGCTCCCCTCGGCCGGGGAGCACAGATACGCAGTATTTT.

This clonotype turned up a few times. The chain combines TRBV24-1 with TRBJ2-1; D gene unclear. Trimming shortened V by 5 bases and J by 9 bases, and 7 bases separated the two germline ends. The length of the CDR3 is 11 residues. Germline V gene sequence: CDR1 KGHDR, CDR2 SFDVKD. The CDR3 reads CATSGISEQFF. CDR3 sequence (DNA): TGTGCCACCAGTGGGATCAGTGAGCAGTTCTTC.

This clonotype has a count of ten or more. V and J are TRBV15 and TRBJ2-1, with a weak D call TRBD2 (5 bases). CDR3 length: 15 residues. V lost 4 bases, J lost 1 base, and 11 bases lay in between. Germline assignment: CDR1 LNHNV and CDR2 YYDKDF (reference sequence). Written as DNA, the CDR3 is TGTGCCACCAGCAAGGAGGATGCGTCCTACAATGAGCAGTTCTTC. Encoded protein: CATSKEDASYNEQFF.

Comments on this clonotype: This may stem from a read error, because a much larger clone lies one nucleotide away. CDR3 protein: CASSFRGLSCDTQYF. DNA for the CDR3: TGTGCCAGCAGTTTTCGTGGACTTTCCTGTGATACGCAGTATTTT. This chain links TRBV28 with TRBJ2-3, with a possible D match to TRBD2 (5 bases). CDR3 length: 15 residues. Germline CDR1 and CDR2: MDHEN and SYDVKM. The V gene lost 3 bases and the J gene lost 6 bases, with 16 bases spanning the gap. The variable domain in full, completed from reference TRBV28 and TRBJ2-3, reads DVKVTQSSRYLVKRTGEKVFLECVQDMDHENMFWYRQDPGLGLRLIYFSYDVKMKEKGDIPEGYSVSREKKERFSLILESASTNQTSMYLCASSFRGLSCDTQYFGPGTRLTVL.

As for this clonotype: A read error may be the cause here, since a much bigger clone is one base away. This chain connects TRBV7-3 to TRBJ2-1, with TRBD2 matching over 9 bases. This CDR3 contains 16 residues. Germline V gene lookup returns CDR1 SGHTA and CDR2 FQGTGA. The junction had 10 bases not matched to a gene; V was cut back by 4 bases and J by 6 bases. CDR3 in amino acids: CASSSQGGGAGNEQFF. In DNA form, the CDR3 reads TGTGCCAGCAGCTCCCAGGGCGGGGGGGCTGGCAATGAGCAGTTCTTC.

Ten or more counts support this clonotype. The J gene is TRBJ2-5, the V gene TRBV4-2; 11 bases fit TRBD2. After removal of 3 bases from V and 2 bases from J, the junction contained 5 bases not matched to a gene. The CDR3 totals 16 residues. Germline CDR1 is LGHNA and CDR2 is YNFKEQ. The chain's CDR3 is CASSQLLAGVQETQYF. The CDR3 bases are TGTGCCAGCAGCCAGCTACTAGCGGGGGTTCAAGAGACCCAGTACTTC.

This clonotype was seen only a few times. The rearrangement uses TRBV19 and TRBJ1-5; unclear D gene. Trimming took 1 base from V and 6 from J, leaving 13 bases between them. Germline V CDR1 and CDR2: LNHDA, SQIVND (reference sequence). This CDR3 comprises 15 residues. CDR3 sequence reads: CASSIVGGLFQPQHF. The CDR3 nucleotides read TGTGCCAGTAGTATAGTCGGAGGTTTGTTTCAGCCCCAGCATTTT.

A word on this clonotype: Just one base apart from a much larger clone, this may be a read error. The chain links TRBV20-1 to TRBJ1-2; D remains unclear. The CDR3 loop spans 15 amino acids. In germline, CDR1 is DFQATT, CDR2 SNEGSKA (reference sequence). CDR3 in amino acids: CSTSLNSAVNYGYTF. CDR3 coding DNA: TGCAGTACTAGTCTAAACTCAGCGGTAAACTATGGCTACACCTTC.

This clonotype was counted a few times. The chain combines TRBV9 with TRBJ2-3; 9 nucleotides align to TRBD2. Germline values: CDR1 SGDLS, CDR2 YYNGEE. V shed 4 bases, J shed 4 bases, and the junction held 10 bases outside the gene matches. CDR3 length: 16 amino acids. As DNA, the CDR3 is TGTGCCAGCAGCACGCTAGAGGCGGGAGGGGCAGATACGCAGTATTTT. It translates to CASSTLEAGGADTQYF.

This clonotype was counted once. The chain uses TRBV9 and TRBJ2-5, with D perhaps TRBD1 (7 bases). The tail of the sequence fits TRBJ2-7 better, so the J call may be wrong. Germline CDR1 SGDLS, CDR2 YYNGEE. The CDR3 runs to 16 residues. The chain's CDR3 is CASSPQGGHGWDEQYF. The CDR3 coding sequence is TGTGCCAGCAGCCCTCAGGGGGGACACGGCTGGGACGAGCAGTACTTC.

The J gene is TRBJ1-6, the V gene TRBV11-2; 9 positions match TRBD1. Germline lookup yields CDR1 SGHAT and CDR2 FQNNGV. The CDR3 consists of 15 residues. V shed 0 bases and J 11 bases; nucleotides not matched to a gene: 5. The CDR3 loop is CASSLEDRGGAPLHF. The CDR3 DNA reads as TGTGCCAGCAGCTTAGAGGACAGGGGCGGCGCACCCCTCCACTTT.

This chain uses TRBV20-1 with TRBJ2-3; D perhaps matches TRBD2 (5 bases). CDR3 size: 13 residues. CDR1 is DFQATT, CDR2 SNEGSKA, per germline (reference sequence). With 3 bases removed from V and 4 bases from J, the gap between germline ends came to 11 bases. The CDR3 loop reads CSASSERADTQYF. The CDR3 DNA follows: TGCAGTGCTAGTTCCGAGAGGGCAGATACGCAGTATTTT.

The chain joins TRBV4-3 to TRBJ2-3; D is undetermined. Trimming took off 0 bases at V and 2 bases at J, with 12 bases between the two ends. CDR3 size: 16 residues. CDR1 LGHNA and CDR2 YSLEER come from the germline V gene. As DNA, the CDR3 is TGCGCCAGCAGCCAAGACGTCTGGGGTGCCACAGATACGCAGTATTTT. This codes for CASSQDVWGATDTQYF.

The DNA for the CDR3 is TGCAGTGCCGAAGGATTCAGGGGGGCTTTCTTT. This sequence encodes CSAEGFRGAFF. The chain uses TRBV20-1 and TRBJ1-1, with TRBD1 matching over 7 bases. Germline assignment: CDR1 DFQATT and CDR2 SNEGSKA (reference sequence). The J segment lost 11 bases and the V segment lost 6 bases, leaving 9 bases of the junction unmatched. CDR3 length: 11 residues.

Details on this clonotype: A much larger clone lies a single base off, so this may be a read error. J is TRBJ2-7 and V is TRBV29-1, with a weak D call TRBD1 (7 bases). CDR1 SQVTM and CDR2 ANQGSEA come from the germline V gene. CDR3 length: 12 amino acids. Trimming took off 2 bases at V and 6 bases at J, with 11 bases between the two ends. The CDR3 here is CSVEQGGGEQYF. In DNA form, the CDR3 reads TGCAGCGTTGAACAGGGGGGCGGCGAGCAGTACTTC.

This clonotype was detected only a few times. The V gene is TRBV7-2, the J gene TRBJ2-5; D gene ambiguous. Germline values: CDR1 SGHTA, CDR2 FQGNSA. CDR3 size: 14 residues. The V and J ends lost 2 bases and 1 base respectively, with 8 bases between them. CDR3 in DNA: TGTGCCAGCAGCTTATCGTTAGCCCAAGAGACCCAGTACTTC. Its protein is CASSLSLAQETQYF.

This chain joins TRBV4-1 and TRBJ2-3, with TRBD2 matching over 7 bases. The CDR3 contains 16 residues. CDR1 is MGHRA and CDR2 is YSYEKL in the germline V gene. With 2 bases clipped from V and 7 bases from J, the junction kept 12 bases outside the gene matches. This chain's CDR3 is CASSQIGGSTANTQYF. CDR3 DNA: TGCGCCAGCAGCCAAATTGGCGGGAGTACGGCGAATACGCAGTATTTT.

The chain has TRBV6-2 or TRBV6-3 and TRBJ2-3, with a tentative D call TRBD2 (6 bases). The CDR3 sequence is 13 residues long. Germline V gives CDR1 MNHEY, CDR2 SVGEGT. Trimming took 6 bases from V and 5 from J, leaving 12 bases between them. CDR3 in DNA: TGTGCCAGCAGGAATAGCGGAGAAGATACGCAGTATTTT. It codes for CASRNSGEDTQYF.